This T cell receptor beta chain was recorded in a study of T-cell memory formation after mild COVID-19. At the level of the study: Largely, the TCR clusters proved donor specific.

The CDR3 has 16 amino acids. J lost 7 bases, V lost 5 bases, and 8 bases had no gene match. Germline V gives CDR1 SEHNR, CDR2 FQNEAQ (reference sequence). Study conclusions and caveats: CD4/CD8 balance characterized clones contracting day 15 to 85, and CD4+ skew characterized later expanders. Detection of some responders pre-infection suggested pre-existing cross-reactive memory T cells participated. CM and EM subsets held most contracting CD4+ clones; EMRA held CD8+ ones.

Worth noting for this clonotype: Its antigen is still unknown.

TCRdb analysed the 5' RACE reads with MiXCR anew, one entry per CDR3 protein. The table shows around 470,000 distinct CDR3 sequences, with about 19% occurring only once. V gene TRBV7-9 combines with J gene TRBJ2-1; 13 bases map to TRBD2. The sequence came from an adult woman who had mild COVID-19 (a few samples of this study predate the infection). Cell type and time point are not known. Source material: PBMCs or a T cell subset sorted from them (not recorded which). The CDR3 coding sequence is TGTGCCAGCAGCCTCCGAGGACTAGCGGGAGATAATGAGCAGTTCTTC. Translating gives CASSLRGLAGDNEQFF.